These T cell receptor beta chains were read from a single sample in a study of identical twins. TCRdb called the 5' RACE reads again in MiXCR, with one record for every CDR3 protein. The top ten hold about 2.7% of the sample, which has about 470,000 distinct CDR3 sequences, 20% to 25% seen once. This sample also belongs to another study, concerning T cells expressing NK-cell markers.

The specimen sequenced was CD4+ T cells sorted from blood. The receptors come from a woman aged 18-29 years in good health. Each CDR3 is given with its conserved first and last residue. Where a row states a size, it is once, few, many or the class of an expanded clone; other rows omit it.

cdr3_aa: CASSPMGGAGEAFF
j_call: TRBJ1-1
clone_size: many
v_call: TRBV12-3/TRBV12-4

cdr3_aa: CASSIGRYSNQPQHF
j_call: TRBJ1-5
clone_size: NA
v_call: TRBV6-1

cdr3_aa: CSASQGGFSYEQYF
j_call: TRBJ2-7
clone_size: few
v_call: TRBV20-1

cdr3_aa: CASSPISTSDTQYF
j_call: TRBJ2-3
clone_size: few
v_call: TRBV7-3

cdr3_aa: CASRLVAADTQYF
j_call: TRBJ2-3
clone_size: NA
v_call: TRBV6-5

cdr3_aa: CSVATGGGGYGYTF
j_call: TRBJ1-2
clone_size: NA
v_call: TRBV29-1

cdr3_aa: CASSSGTSSSYNEQFF
j_call: TRBJ2-1
clone_size: NA
v_call: TRBV12-3/TRBV12-4

cdr3_aa: CASSEVDTQYF
j_call: TRBJ2-3
clone_size: NA
v_call: TRBV2

cdr3_aa: CASSLYTTTKGEQYF
j_call: TRBJ2-7
clone_size: few
v_call: TRBV5-1

cdr3_aa: CASSQGHRDRSYEQYF
j_call: TRBJ2-7
clone_size: NA
v_call: TRBV12-3/TRBV12-4

cdr3_aa: CASSLWGAEETQYF
j_call: TRBJ2-5
clone_size: NA
v_call: TRBV5-1

cdr3_aa: CASSLALAGELFF
j_call: TRBJ2-2
clone_size: few
v_call: TRBV7-9

cdr3_aa: CASSYANSPLHF
j_call: TRBJ1-6
clone_size: NA
v_call: TRBV6-5

cdr3_aa: CASSFGTGANVLTF
j_call: TRBJ2-6
clone_size: many
v_call: TRBV5-1

cdr3_aa: CASRSGQDNEKLFF
j_call: TRBJ1-4
clone_size: NA
v_call: TRBV6-1

cdr3_aa: CASSIGPDRANQPQHF
j_call: TRBJ1-5
clone_size: NA
v_call: TRBV19

cdr3_aa: CAISEPRTGTGNEQFF
j_call: TRBJ2-1
clone_size: NA
v_call: TRBV10-3

cdr3_aa: CASSRTGFYEQYF
j_call: TRBJ2-7
clone_size: NA
v_call: TRBV7-2

cdr3_aa: CSVEILAGGLEQFF
j_call: TRBJ2-1
clone_size: few
v_call: TRBV29-1

cdr3_aa: CASSLGAGYTEAFF
j_call: TRBJ1-1
clone_size: few
v_call: TRBV12-3/TRBV12-4

cdr3_aa: CSVAVNTGELFF
j_call: TRBJ2-2
clone_size: few
v_call: TRBV29-1

cdr3_aa: CASSPGRGGVADTQYF
j_call: TRBJ2-3
clone_size: NA
v_call: TRBV5-1

cdr3_aa: CASSPGQGAGLTQYF
j_call: TRBJ2-3
clone_size: few
v_call: TRBV3-1

cdr3_aa: CASSVTDSSTDTQYF
j_call: TRBJ2-3
clone_size: few
v_call: TRBV6-1

cdr3_aa: CASSPYSETQYF
j_call: TRBJ2-5
clone_size: few
v_call: TRBV12-3/TRBV12-4

cdr3_aa: CSARREAEAFF
j_call: TRBJ1-1
clone_size: NA
v_call: TRBV20-1

cdr3_aa: CASSLGVGTYNEQFF
j_call: TRBJ2-1
clone_size: NA
v_call: TRBV7-2

cdr3_aa: CASSYSREQYF
j_call: TRBJ2-7
clone_size: many
v_call: TRBV6-2/TRBV6-3

cdr3_aa: CASGFTGTSTEAFF
j_call: TRBJ1-1
clone_size: many
v_call: TRBV12-5

cdr3_aa: CASSLTGDSNQPQHF
j_call: TRBJ1-5
clone_size: NA
v_call: TRBV5-1

cdr3_aa: CASSPDTDGNQPQHF
j_call: TRBJ1-5
clone_size: few
v_call: TRBV2

cdr3_aa: CSVGDEKLFF
j_call: TRBJ1-4
clone_size: NA
v_call: TRBV29-1

cdr3_aa: CASHPYSTSGGRTQYF
j_call: TRBJ2-3
clone_size: few
v_call: TRBV6-1